This entry features one TCR beta chain sequence. Antigen: not known. V was clipped by 2 bases and J by 9 bases, with 19 bases between them. The CDR3 contains 16 residues. Germline V gives CDR1 SGHDN, CDR2 FVKESK. This entry comes from a study of cytomegalovirus exposure and HLA in healthy donors. PCR primers comprised 60 Vbeta and 13 Jbeta primers. Clones were sequenced by immunoSEQ multiplex PCR, and TCRdb holds only the in-frame ones, with some missing. The table has fewer than 70,000 clones, 74% seen once; the top ten hold 11%. General study points: Previous analysis showed most TCR beta V segments were productive about 90% or about 30% of the time.

The clonotype originates from a woman aged 55 to 70 in good health and CMV-seropositive. The rearrangement uses TRBV14 and TRBJ2-2, with a tentative D call TRBD2 (6 bases). Source material: PBMCs. This chain's CDR3 is CASSQNAGLGYRELFF. DNA of the CDR3: TGTGCCAGCAGCCAAAATGCGGGGCTGGGGTACCGGGAGCTGTTTTTT. Supplemented by reference TRBV14 and TRBJ2-2, the full variable domain reads EAGVTQFPSHSVIEKGQTVTLRCDPISGHDNLYWYRRVMGKEIKFLLHFVKESKQDESGMPNNRFLAERTGGTYSTLKVQPAELEDSGVYFCASSQNAGLGYRELFFGEGSRLTVL.